This T cell receptor beta chain was recovered during a study of blood T cell repertoires in COVID-19. In the study overall: COVID-19 samples, acute and convalescent, were from the United States, Italy and Spain. From T cells, B-cell-depleted T cells, or PBMCs came the material, which was cDNA or gDNA.

Per germline, CDR1 SQVTM and CDR2 ANQGSEA. V gave up 4 bases and J gave up 1 base, with 7 bases separating them. CDR3 length equals 12 residues. Authors' processing steps: It was from reference gene primer amplification that nucleated cell counts were estimated. Profiled with immunoSEQ multiplex PCR; TCRdb holds only in-frame clones, not every one. V, J and clone size were drawn from that table, and D and trimming were deduced from the DNA. The data contain 53,000 or so clones, roughly three quarters of them seen just once; the ten biggest clones take up around 20%. The gene calls are TRBV29-1 and TRBJ1-1, with D possibly TRBD1 on 5 matching bases. Sequenced sample: peripheral blood. This TCR was recovered from a man aged 45-65 years with active or convalescent COVID-19. As DNA, the CDR3 is TGCAGCGTTGCAACAGGGAACACTGAAGCTTTCTTT. Its translation is CSVATGNTEAFF.